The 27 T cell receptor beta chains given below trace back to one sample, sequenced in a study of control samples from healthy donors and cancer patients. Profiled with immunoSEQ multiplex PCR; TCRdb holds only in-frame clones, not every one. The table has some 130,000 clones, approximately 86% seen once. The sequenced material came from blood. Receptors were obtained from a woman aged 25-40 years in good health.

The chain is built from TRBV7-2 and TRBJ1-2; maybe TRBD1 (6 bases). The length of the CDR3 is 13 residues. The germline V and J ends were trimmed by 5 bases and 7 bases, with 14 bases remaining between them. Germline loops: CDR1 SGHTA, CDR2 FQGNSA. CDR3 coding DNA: TGTGCCAGCAGCCAAGGGGGGCGGGCTGGCTACACCTTC. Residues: CASSQGGRAGYTF.

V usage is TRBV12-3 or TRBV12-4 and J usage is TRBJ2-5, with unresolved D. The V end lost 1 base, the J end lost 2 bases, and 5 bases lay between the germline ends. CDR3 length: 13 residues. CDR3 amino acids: CASSLGIQETQYF. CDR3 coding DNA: TGTGCCAGCAGTTTAGGGATTCAAGAGACCCAGTACTTC.

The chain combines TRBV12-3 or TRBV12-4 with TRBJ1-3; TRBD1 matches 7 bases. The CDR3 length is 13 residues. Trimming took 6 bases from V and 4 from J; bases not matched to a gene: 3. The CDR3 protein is CASRTGNGNTIYF. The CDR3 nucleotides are TGTGCCAGCAGGACAGGGAACGGAAACACCATATATTTT.

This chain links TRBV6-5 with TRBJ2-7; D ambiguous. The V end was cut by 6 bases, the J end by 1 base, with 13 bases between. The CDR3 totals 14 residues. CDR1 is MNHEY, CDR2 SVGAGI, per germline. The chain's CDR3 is CASRRGSPSYEQYF. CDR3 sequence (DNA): TGTGCCAGCAGACGAGGCTCACCTTCCTACGAGCAGTACTTC.

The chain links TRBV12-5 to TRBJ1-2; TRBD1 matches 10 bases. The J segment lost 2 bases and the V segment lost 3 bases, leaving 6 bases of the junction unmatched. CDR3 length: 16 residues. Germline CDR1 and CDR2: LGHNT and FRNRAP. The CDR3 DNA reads TGTGCTAGTGGTTTTAGTGGGACAGGGGTGAACTATGGCTACACCTTC. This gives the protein CASGFSGTGVNYGYTF.

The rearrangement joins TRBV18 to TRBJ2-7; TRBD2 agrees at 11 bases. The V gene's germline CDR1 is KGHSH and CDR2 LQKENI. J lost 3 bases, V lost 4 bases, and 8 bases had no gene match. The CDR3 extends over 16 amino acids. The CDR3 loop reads CASSQSTSGTVYEQYF. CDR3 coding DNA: TGTGCCAGCTCACAATCGACTAGCGGGACTGTCTACGAGCAGTACTTC.

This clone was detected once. CDR3 nucleotide sequence: TGCGCCAGCACATTACCCACGGGCCCCCCCAATGAGCAGTTCTTC. The encoded protein is CASTLPTGPPNEQFF. This chain uses TRBV10-2 with TRBJ2-1; D ambiguous. V was shortened by 7 bases and J by 6 bases, with 19 bases between the two germline ends. There are 15 residues in the CDR3. Germline V gene sequence: CDR1 WSHSY, CDR2 SAAADI.

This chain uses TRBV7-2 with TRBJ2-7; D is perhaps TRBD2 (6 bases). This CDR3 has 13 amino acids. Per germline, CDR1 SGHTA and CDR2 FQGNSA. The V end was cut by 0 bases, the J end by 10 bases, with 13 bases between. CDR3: CASSLARSGQQYF. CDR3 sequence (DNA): TGTGCCAGCAGCTTAGCGAGGAGCGGGCAACAGTACTTC.

CDR3: CASSPSQANYGYTF. The CDR3 DNA sequence: TGTGCCAGCTCACCTTCCCAGGCTAACTATGGCTACACCTTC. The genes are TRBV18 and TRBJ1-2, with no clear D. Germline V gene lookup returns CDR1 KGHSH and CDR2 LQKENI. The V and J ends lost 3 bases and 0 bases respectively, with 8 bases between them. The CDR3 sequence is 14 residues long. Variable domain in full (rest from reference TRBV18 and TRBJ1-2): NAGVMQNPRHLVRRRGQEARLRCSPMKGHSHVYWYRQLPEEGLKFMVYLQKENIIDESGMPKERFSAEFPKEGPSILRIQQVVRGDSAAYFCASSPSQANYGYTFGSGTRLTVV.

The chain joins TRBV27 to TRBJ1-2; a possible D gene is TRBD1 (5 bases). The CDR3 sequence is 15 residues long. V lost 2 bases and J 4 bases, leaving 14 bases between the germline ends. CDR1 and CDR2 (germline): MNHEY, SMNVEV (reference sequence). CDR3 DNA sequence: TGTGCCAGCAGTTTAGGTCAGGGTTTTCGCTATGGCTACACCTTC. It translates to CASSLGQGFRYGYTF.

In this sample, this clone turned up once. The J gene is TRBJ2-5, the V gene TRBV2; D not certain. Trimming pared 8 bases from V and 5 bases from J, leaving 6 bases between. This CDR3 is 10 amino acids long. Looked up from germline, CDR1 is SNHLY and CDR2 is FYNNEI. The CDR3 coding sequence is TGTGCCAGCGTAGAGGAGACCCAGTACTTC. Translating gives CASVEETQYF.

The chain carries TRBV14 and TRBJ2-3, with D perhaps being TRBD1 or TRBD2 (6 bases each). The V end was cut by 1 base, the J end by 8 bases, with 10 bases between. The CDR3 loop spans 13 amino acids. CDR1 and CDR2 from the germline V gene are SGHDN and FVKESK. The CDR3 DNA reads TGTGCCAGCAGCCAAGGGGGGGCGACTACGCAGTATTTT. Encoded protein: CASSQGGATTQYF.

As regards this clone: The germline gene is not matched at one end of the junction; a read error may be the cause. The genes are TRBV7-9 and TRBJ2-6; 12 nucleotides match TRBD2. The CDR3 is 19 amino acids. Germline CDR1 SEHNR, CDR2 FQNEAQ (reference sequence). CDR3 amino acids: CASSGRGLAGPSWANVLTF. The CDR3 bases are TGTGCCAGCAGCGGAAGGGGACTAGCGGGCCCCTCTTGGGCCAACGTCCTGACTTTC.

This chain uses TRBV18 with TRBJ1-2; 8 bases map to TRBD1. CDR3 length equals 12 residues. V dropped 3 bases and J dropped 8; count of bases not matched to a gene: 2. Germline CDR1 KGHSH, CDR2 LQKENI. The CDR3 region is CASSPDRDGYTF. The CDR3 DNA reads TGTGCCAGCTCACCGGACAGGGACGGCTACACCTTC.

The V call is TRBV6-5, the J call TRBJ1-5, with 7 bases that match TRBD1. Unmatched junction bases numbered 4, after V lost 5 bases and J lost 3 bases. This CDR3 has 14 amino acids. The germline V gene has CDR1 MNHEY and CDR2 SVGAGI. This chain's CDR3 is CASSPQGINQPQHF. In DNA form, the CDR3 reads TGTGCCAGCAGTCCACAGGGGATCAATCAGCCCCAGCATTTT.

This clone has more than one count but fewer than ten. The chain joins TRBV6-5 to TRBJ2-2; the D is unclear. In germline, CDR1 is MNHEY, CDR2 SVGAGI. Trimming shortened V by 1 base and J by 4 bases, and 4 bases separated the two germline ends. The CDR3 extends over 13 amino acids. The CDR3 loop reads CASSYLSTGELFF. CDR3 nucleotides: TGTGCCAGCAGTTACTTGAGCACCGGGGAGCTGTTTTTT.

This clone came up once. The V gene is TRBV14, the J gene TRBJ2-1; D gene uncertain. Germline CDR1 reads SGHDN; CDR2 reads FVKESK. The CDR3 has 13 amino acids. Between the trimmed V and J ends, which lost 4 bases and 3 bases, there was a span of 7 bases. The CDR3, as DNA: TGTGCCAGCAGCCCCAGCTACTACAATGAGCAGTTCTTC. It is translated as CASSPSYYNEQFF. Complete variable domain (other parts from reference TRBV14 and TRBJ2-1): EAGVTQFPSHSVIEKGQTVTLRCDPISGHDNLYWYRRVMGKEIKFLLHFVKESKQDESGMPNNRFLAERTGGTYSTLKVQPAELEDSGVYFCASSPSYYNEQFFGPGTRLTVL.

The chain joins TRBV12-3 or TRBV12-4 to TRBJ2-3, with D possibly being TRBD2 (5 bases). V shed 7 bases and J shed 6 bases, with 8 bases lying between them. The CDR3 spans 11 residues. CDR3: CASNGMDTQYF. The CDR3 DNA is TGTGCCAGCAACGGGATGGATACGCAGTATTTT.

CDR3 protein: CSGSKLAVQETQYF. The CDR3 DNA follows: TGCAGCGGATCTAAACTAGCGGTCCAAGAGACCCAGTACTTC. The genes are TRBV29-1 and TRBJ2-5; 8 nucleotides match TRBD2. V was pared by 7 bases and J by 1 base, with 8 bases of the junction left unmatched. CDR1 and CDR2 from the germline V gene are SQVTM and ANQGSEA. The CDR3 extends over 14 amino acids.

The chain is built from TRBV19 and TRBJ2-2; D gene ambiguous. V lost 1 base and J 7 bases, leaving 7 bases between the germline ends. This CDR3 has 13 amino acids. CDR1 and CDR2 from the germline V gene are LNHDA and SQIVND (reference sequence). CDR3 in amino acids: CASSIALSGELFF. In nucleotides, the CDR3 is TGTGCCAGTAGTATAGCTTTGAGCGGGGAGCTGTTTTTT.

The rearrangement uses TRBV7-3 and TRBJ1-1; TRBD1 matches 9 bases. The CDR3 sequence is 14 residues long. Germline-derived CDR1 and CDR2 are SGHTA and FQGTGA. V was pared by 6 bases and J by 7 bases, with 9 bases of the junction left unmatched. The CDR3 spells CASRTNGGQGEAFF. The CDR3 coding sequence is TGTGCCAGCAGGACTAACGGGGGACAGGGTGAAGCTTTCTTT.

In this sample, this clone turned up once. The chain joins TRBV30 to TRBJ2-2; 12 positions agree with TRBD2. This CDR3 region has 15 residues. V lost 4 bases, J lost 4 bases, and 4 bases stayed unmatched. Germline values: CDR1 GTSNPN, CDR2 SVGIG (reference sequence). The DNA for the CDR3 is TGTGCCTGGACTAGCGGGAGGGCCTTCACCGGGGAGCTGTTTTTT. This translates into CAWTSGRAFTGELFF.

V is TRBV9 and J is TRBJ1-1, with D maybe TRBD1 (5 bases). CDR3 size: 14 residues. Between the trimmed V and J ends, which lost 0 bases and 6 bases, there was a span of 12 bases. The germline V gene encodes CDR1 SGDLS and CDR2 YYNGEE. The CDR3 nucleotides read TGTGCCAGCAGCGTAGTGAGGGGTGGGGCTGAAGCTTTCTTT. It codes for CASSVVRGGAEAFF.

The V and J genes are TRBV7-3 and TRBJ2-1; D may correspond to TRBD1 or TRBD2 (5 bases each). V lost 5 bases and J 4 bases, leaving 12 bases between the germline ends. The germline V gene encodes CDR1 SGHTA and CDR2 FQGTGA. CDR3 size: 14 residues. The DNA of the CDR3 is TGTGCCAGCAGCGTAGGGACGGCTTACAATGAGCAGTTCTTC. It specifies CASSVGTAYNEQFF.

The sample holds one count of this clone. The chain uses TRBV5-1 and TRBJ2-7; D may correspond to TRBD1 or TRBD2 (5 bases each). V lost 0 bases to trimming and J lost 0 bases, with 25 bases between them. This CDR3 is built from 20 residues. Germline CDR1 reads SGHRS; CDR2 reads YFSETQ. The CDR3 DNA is TGCGCCAGCAGCTTGGTCTCGGACACCGGGATTAGGAGTAGCTCCTACGAGCAGTACTTC. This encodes CASSLVSDTGIRSSSYEQYF.

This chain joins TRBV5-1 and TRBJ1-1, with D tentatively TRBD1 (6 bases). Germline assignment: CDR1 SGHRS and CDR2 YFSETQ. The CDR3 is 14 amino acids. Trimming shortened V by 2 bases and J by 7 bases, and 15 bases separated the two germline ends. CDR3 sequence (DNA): TGCGCCAGCAGCTTTACGGGGGGGCTGAGTGAAGCTTTCTTT. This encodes CASSFTGGLSEAFF.

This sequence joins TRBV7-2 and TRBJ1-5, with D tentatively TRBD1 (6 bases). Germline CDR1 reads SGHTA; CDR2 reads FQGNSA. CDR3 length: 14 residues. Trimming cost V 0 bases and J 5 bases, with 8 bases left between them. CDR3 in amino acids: CASSLAAGDQPQHF. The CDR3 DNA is TGTGCCAGCAGCTTAGCGGCAGGGGATCAGCCCCAGCATTTT.